This T cell receptor beta chain was recorded in a study of cytomegalovirus exposure and HLA in healthy donors. Study observations and caveats: In vitro assays verified that a few CMV-associated chains recognized CMV antigens specifically.

Per germline, CDR1 SGHNT and CDR2 YENEEA. V dropped 2 bases and J dropped 2 bases, with 12 bases sitting between them. The CDR3 covers 15 residues. Measured with immunoSEQ multiplex PCR; TCRdb has only the in-frame clones, and not every one. The sample holds under 150,000 clones, around 87% seen once. In the case of this clone: Its antigen remains unknown.

The TCR was taken from a man in his late teens or twenties in good health and CMV-seropositive. Source material: PBMCs. The rearrangement joins TRBV11-3 to TRBJ2-5, with TRBD1 as a possible D gene (7 bases). The CDR3, as DNA: TGTGCCAGCAGCTTACGGGGGACAGAACAAGAGACCCAGTACTTC. It codes for CASSLRGTEQETQYF. The full variable domain, its missing parts supplied by reference TRBV11-3 and TRBJ2-5, is EAGVVQSPRYKIIEKKQPVAFWCNPISGHNTLYWYLQNLGQGPELLIRYENEEAVDDSQLPKDRFSAERLKGVDSTLKIQPAELGDSAVYLCASSLRGTEQETQYFGPGTRLLVL.